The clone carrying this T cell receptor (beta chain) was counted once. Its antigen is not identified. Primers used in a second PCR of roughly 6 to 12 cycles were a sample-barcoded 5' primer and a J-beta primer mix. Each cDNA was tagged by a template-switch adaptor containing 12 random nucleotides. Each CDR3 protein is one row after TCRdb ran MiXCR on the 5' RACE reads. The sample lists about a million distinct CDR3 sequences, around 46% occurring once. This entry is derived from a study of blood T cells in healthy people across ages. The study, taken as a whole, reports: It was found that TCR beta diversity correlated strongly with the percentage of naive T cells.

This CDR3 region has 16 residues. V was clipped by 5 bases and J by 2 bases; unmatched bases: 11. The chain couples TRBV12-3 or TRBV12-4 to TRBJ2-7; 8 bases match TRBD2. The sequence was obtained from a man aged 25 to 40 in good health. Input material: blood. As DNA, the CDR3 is TGTGCCAGCAGTCTGGGCGGGGGGCCAGGAACCTACGAGCAGTACTTC. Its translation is CASSLGGGPGTYEQYF.